This passage covers 11 T cell receptor beta chains from one sample sequenced in a study of T cells in Graves' hyperthyroidism and ophthalmopathy. Amplification targeted TCR beta CDR3 regions from RNA transcripts. The TCR CDR3 first-round RT-PCR relied on the HTBI primer set. TCRdb used MiXCR to reprocess the multiplex PCR reads, holding one entry per CDR3 protein. The sample lists more than 350,000 distinct CDR3 sequences; about 15% were seen once. Sequencing was done on a sample of blood. These TCRs come from a woman younger than 45 with Graves' ophthalmopathy.

This chain links TRBV2 with TRBJ2-2; 9 nucleotides match TRBD2. This CDR3 has 14 residues. Germline trimming cut 6 bases from V and 5 bases from J; bases unmatched to any gene: 4. Germline-derived CDR1 and CDR2 are SNHLY and FYNNEI. CDR3 in amino acids: CASRELAGTGELFF. The CDR3 region has the DNA TGTGCCAGCAGGGAGCTAGCGGGGACCGGGGAGCTGTTTTTT.

This clonotype showed up many times. The V and J genes are TRBV3-1 and TRBJ2-1; 8 positions match TRBD2. V shed 3 bases and J 2 bases; nucleotides not matched to a gene: 3. The germline gives CDR1 LGHDT, CDR2 YNNKEL (reference sequence). The CDR3 totals 15 residues. Here the CDR3 DNA reads TGTGCCAGCAGCCACAGCGGGGGCCCCTACAATGAGCAGTTCTTC. This gives the protein CASSHSGGPYNEQFF.

This rearrangement joins TRBV12-3 or TRBV12-4 to TRBJ2-5, with 7 nucleotides matching TRBD1. The trim removed 3 bases at V and 2 bases at J, leaving 6 bases unmatched. This CDR3 has 15 amino acids. The CDR3 spells CASSLNRGRQETQYF. The DNA for the CDR3 is TGTGCCAGCAGTTTGAACAGGGGAAGACAAGAGACCCAGTACTTC.

This clonotype was counted at least ten times. The chain links TRBV28 to TRBJ1-1; TRBD1 is a possible D gene (6 bases). V lost 7 bases and J lost 6, with 15 bases in between. The CDR3 has 13 amino acids. Germline CDR1 is MDHEN and CDR2 is SYDVKM. Written as DNA, the CDR3 is TGTGCCAGCACCGCCGGGGGCGAGGCTGAAGCTTTCTTT. Amino acids: CASTAGGEAEAFF.

This clonotype has a handful of counts. The V gene is TRBV29-1, the J gene TRBJ2-2, with 13 bases lining up with TRBD2. Germline trimming cut 5 bases from V and 4 bases from J; bases unmatched to any gene: 4. The germline V gene has CDR1 SQVTM and CDR2 ANQGSEA. The CDR3 has 15 amino acids. CDR3 in amino acids: CSVKGLAGLTGELFF. The CDR3 nucleotides read TGCAGCGTTAAGGGACTAGCGGGACTCACCGGGGAGCTGTTTTTT.

Remarks on this clonotype: Its ends do not fully match the called genes, so a read error is possible. The chain uses TRBV6-1 and TRBJ2-3, with TRBD1 matching 7 bases. CDR1 MNHNS and CDR2 SASEGT come from the germline V gene. This CDR3 has 12 amino acids. CDR3 loop: CATTGVPDTQYF. DNA of the CDR3: TGCGCCACCACAGGGGTCCCAGATACGCAGTATTTT.

The rearrangement uses TRBV6-1 and TRBJ1-1; no definite D call. From germline, CDR1 is MNHNS and CDR2 SASEGT. Trimming shortened V by 5 bases and J by 4 bases, and 11 bases separated the two germline ends. This CDR3 spans 13 amino acids. The CDR3 sequence: CASSSIPATEAFF. The CDR3 DNA follows: TGTGCCAGCAGTTCCATCCCGGCCACTGAAGCTTTCTTT.

V and J are TRBV28 and TRBJ1-5; no reliable D call. The germline V gene encodes CDR1 MDHEN and CDR2 SYDVKM. This CDR3 has 14 residues. V was cut by 3 bases and J by 2 bases, with 8 bases left in between. The CDR3 nucleotides are TGTGCCAGCAGTTTGACGATGGGCAATCAGCCCCAGCATTTT. It translates to CASSLTMGNQPQHF.

This clonotype was seen more than once but under ten times. A much larger clone is a single base away; this may be a read error. The chain combines TRBV11-1 with TRBJ2-2; D is uncertain. Germline-derived CDR1 and CDR2 are SGHAT and FQDESV (reference sequence). The length of the CDR3 is 14 residues. The CDR3 sequence is CVSSLLAGTGELFF. CDR3 DNA: TGTGTCAGCAGCTTGCTGGCTGGGACCGGGGAGCTGTTTTTT.

The V gene is TRBV20-1, the J gene TRBJ2-1; 9 bases map to TRBD1. This CDR3 is built from 16 residues. Germline CDR1 DFQATT, CDR2 SNEGSKA (reference sequence). V lost 0 bases to trimming and J lost 6 bases; unmatched junction nucleotides: 9. CDR3 bases: TGCAGTGCTAGAGATACATGGACAGGGGCCTCCAATGAGCAGTTCTTC. It codes for CSARDTWTGASNEQFF.

This chain uses TRBV30 with TRBJ2-7, with a weak D call TRBD1 (8 bases). The CDR3 is 13 residues long. Germline values: CDR1 GTSNPN, CDR2 SVGIG (reference sequence). Trimming removed 8 bases at V and 3 bases at J, with 17 bases between. The CDR3 protein is CAGNRGGVYEQYF. Written as DNA, the CDR3 is TGTGCCGGAAACAGGGGGGGGGTCTACGAGCAGTACTTC.